The 27 T cell receptor beta chains below all came from one sample that was sequenced in a study of shared clonotypes between healthy human individuals. Sequencing used immunoSEQ multiplex PCR; TCRdb keeps in-frame clones, though not all of them. The table has 2 million to 2.5 million clones, 93% seen once. The sequenced material came from naive CD4+ T cells from PBMCs. Regarding subset: CD45RA+ positively selected. The source is a young man in good health. Some clones in this sample may be carry-over from other donors' samples.

V gene TRBV6-5 combines with J gene TRBJ2-7, with 10 nucleotides matching TRBD1. CDR1 is MNHEY, CDR2 SVGAGI, per germline. This CDR3 has 13 amino acids. J lost 8 bases, V lost 6 bases, and 7 bases had no gene match. CDR3 sequence: CASSSGTGEQQYF. The CDR3 DNA reads TGTGCCAGCAGCTCCGGGACAGGGGAACAGCAGTACTTC.

The chain couples TRBV9 to TRBJ1-1, with unresolved D. The length of the CDR3 is 14 residues. Looked up from germline, CDR1 is SGDLS and CDR2 is YYNGEE. Between the trimmed V and J ends, which lost 2 bases and 3 bases, there was a span of 11 bases. CDR3 in amino acids: CASSVRARDTEAFF. The CDR3 nucleotides read TGTGCCAGCAGCGTGCGGGCTCGGGACACTGAAGCTTTCTTT.

This chain links TRBV5-1 with TRBJ2-5; 9 nucleotides match TRBD2. CDR3 length: 16 amino acids. V shed 0 bases, J shed 3 bases, and the junction held 6 bases outside the gene matches. Germline CDR1 reads SGHRS; CDR2 reads YFSETQ. This CDR3 is CASSLGASGAKETQYF. The CDR3 DNA follows: TGCGCCAGCAGCTTGGGGGCTAGCGGGGCCAAAGAGACCCAGTACTTC.

The V and J genes are TRBV2 and TRBJ2-7, with 12 positions matching TRBD1. CDR3 length: 15 residues. Trimming removed 7 bases from V and 6 bases from J; junction bases left unmatched: 10. Germline V CDR1 and CDR2: SNHLY, FYNNEI. The CDR3 nucleotides read TGTGCCAGCACTCTAGCGGGACAGGGGGCCGGCGAGCAGTACTTC. It yields the protein CASTLAGQGAGEQYF.

The chain joins TRBV5-5 to TRBJ1-1; unclear D gene. Trimming took 4 bases from V and 1 from J, leaving 2 bases between them. Germline V CDR1 and CDR2: SGHKS, YYEKEE (reference sequence). The CDR3 is 11 amino acids. Here the CDR3 DNA reads TGTGCCAGCAGCCCGAACACTGAAGCTTTCTTT. As protein: CASSPNTEAFF. Supplemented by reference TRBV5-5 and TRBJ1-1, the full variable domain reads DAGVTQSPTHLIKTRGQQVTLRCSPISGHKSVSWYQQVLGQGPQFIFQYYEKEERGRGNFPDRFSARQFPNYSSELNVNALLLGDSALYLCASSPNTEAFFGQGTRLTVV.

V is TRBV28 and J is TRBJ2-2; D perhaps matches TRBD2 (5 bases). The CDR3 covers 16 residues. CDR1 and CDR2 (germline): MDHEN, SYDVKM. V lost 6 bases to trimming and J lost 3 bases, with 17 bases between them. In DNA form, the CDR3 reads TGTGCCAGCAGATCTTCCCCGGGGTACGACACCGGGGAGCTGTTTTTT. Translating it yields CASRSSPGYDTGELFF.

This rearrangement joins TRBV7-9 to TRBJ2-7, with D possibly called TRBD1 or TRBD2 (5 bases each). The germline V gene encodes CDR1 SEHNR and CDR2 FQNEAQ (reference sequence). CDR3 size: 14 residues. Trimming removed 5 bases at V and 1 base at J, with 12 bases between. CDR3 residues: CASSPRGDSYEQYF. CDR3 sequence (DNA): TGTGCCAGCAGCCCAAGAGGGGATTCCTACGAGCAGTACTTC.

The CDR3 nucleotides are TGTGCCAGCAGCGCACTAGCTACAGATACGCAGTATTTT. Translated, it gives CASSALATDTQYF. The gene calls are TRBV9 and TRBJ2-3; TRBD2 is a possible D gene (6 bases). Germline V CDR1 and CDR2: SGDLS, YYNGEE. The CDR3 runs 13 residues. Trimming removed 3 bases at V and 3 bases at J, with 8 bases between.

The rearrangement joins TRBV28 to TRBJ1-5; TRBD1 matches at 7 bases. CDR1 MDHEN and CDR2 SYDVKM come from the germline V gene. The CDR3 extends over 13 amino acids. V dropped 6 bases and J dropped 5; count of bases not matched to a gene: 4. The CDR3 DNA reads TGTGCCAGCAGGGGGGACAGATATCAGCCCCAGCATTTT. It encodes CASRGDRYQPQHF.

The CDR3 region is CASLRSGTSGPYNEQFF. The CDR3 DNA reads as TGTGCCAGTCTTCGTTCGGGTACTAGCGGTCCTTACAATGAGCAGTTCTTC. The chain employs TRBV19 and TRBJ2-1; TRBD2 matches 8 bases. V was clipped by 8 bases and J by 4 bases; unmatched bases: 16. Looked up from germline, CDR1 is LNHDA and CDR2 is SQIVND (reference sequence). The CDR3 covers 17 residues.

The CDR3 DNA sequence: TGTGCCAGCACAGGGACCGGGACGGACGCCAAAAACATTCAGTACTTC. This gives the protein CASTGTGTDAKNIQYF. The rearrangement uses TRBV6-6 and TRBJ2-4, with D perhaps given as TRBD1 or TRBD2 (5 bases each). Germline lookup yields CDR1 MNHNY and CDR2 SVGAGI (reference sequence). Trimming removed 7 bases at V and 1 base at J, with 17 bases between. This CDR3 has 16 amino acids.

This clone was detected a few times. This rearrangement joins TRBV28 to TRBJ2-6; unclear D gene. The V end was cut by 2 bases, the J end by 3 bases, with 2 bases between. The CDR3 loop spans 13 amino acids. Per germline, CDR1 MDHEN and CDR2 SYDVKM. This chain's CDR3 is CASSLHGANVLTF. CDR3 bases: TGTGCCAGCAGTTTACATGGGGCCAACGTCCTGACTTTC.

The chain combines TRBV11-2 with TRBJ1-4; 8 bases map to TRBD1. The CDR3 covers 16 residues. V was pared by 0 bases and J by 8 bases, with 8 bases of the junction left unmatched. Germline lookup yields CDR1 SGHAT and CDR2 FQNNGV. CDR3 coding DNA: TGTGCCAGCAGCTTAGAAGTCAGGGGGCTTTTCGAAAAACTGTTTTTT. This codes for CASSLEVRGLFEKLFF.

This chain links TRBV29-1 with TRBJ1-1, with D unresolved. The V end was cut by 2 bases, the J end by 6 bases, with 16 bases between. CDR1 is SQVTM, CDR2 ANQGSEA, per germline. CDR3 size: 14 residues. Here the CDR3 DNA reads TGCAGCGTTGAAAACAGACGGCCGGACCCTGAAGCTTTCTTT. It is translated as CSVENRRPDPEAFF.

Details on this clone: The identical CDR3 is also encoded by other nucleotide sequences in the sample. J is TRBJ2-7 and V is TRBV6-1; a weak D match, TRBD2 (5 bases). Germline V gene sequence: CDR1 MNHNS, CDR2 SASEGT. V was cut by 4 bases and J by 0 bases, with 10 bases left in between. CDR3 size: 14 residues. CDR3 nucleotides: TGTGCCAGCAGTGGGACTGGGTACTCCTACGAGCAGTACTTC. Protein: CASSGTGYSYEQYF.

The chain couples TRBV21-1 to TRBJ1-5; the DNA was not used to check the table's D call, TRBD1. TRBV21-1 is a pseudogene segment. The CDR3 length is 14 residues. The CDR3 nucleotides read TGTGCCAGCAGCAAGGGCGTCGGAAATCAGCCCCAGCATTTT. Translating gives CASSKGVGNQPQHF.

V gene TRBV28 combines with J gene TRBJ2-1; 11 bases line up with TRBD2. There are 15 residues in the CDR3. CDR1 is MDHEN, CDR2 SYDVKM, per germline. The junction had 5 bases not matched to a gene; V was cut back by 2 bases and J by 8 bases. The chain's CDR3 is CASSLTSGSRDEQFF. The DNA of the CDR3 is TGTGCCAGCAGTTTAACTAGCGGGAGCCGGGATGAGCAGTTCTTC.

The chain recombines TRBV5-1 with TRBJ1-1, with 7 bases lining up with TRBD1. Germline CDR1 and CDR2: SGHRS and YFSETQ. The CDR3 length is 15 residues. J was trimmed by 6 bases and V by 2 bases; bases with no gene match: 10. CDR3 DNA: TGCGCCAGCAGCTTTACCCAGGGGGGGCTTTCTGAAGCTTTCTTT. Translation gives CASSFTQGGLSEAFF.

The chain has TRBV7-7 and TRBJ2-1; TRBD1 might be the D (5 bases). The CDR3 spans 15 residues. Germline V gene sequence: CDR1 SSHAT, CDR2 FNYEAQ (reference sequence). V was clipped by 1 base and J by 0 bases, with 7 bases between them. CDR3 in DNA: TGTGCCAGCAGCTTAGACGACAGCTCCTACAATGAGCAGTTCTTC. Amino acid sequence: CASSLDDSSYNEQFF. Combining the CDR3 with reference TRBV7-7 and TRBJ2-1 gives the whole variable domain GAGVSQSPRYKVTKRGQDVTLRCDPISSHATLYWYQQALGQGPEFLTYFNYEAQPDKSGLPSDRFSAERPEGSISTLTIQRTEQRDSAMYRCASSLDDSSYNEQFFGPGTRLTVL.

V usage is TRBV7-9 and J usage is TRBJ2-1; 9 positions agree with TRBD2. The CDR3 is 16 residues long. CDR1 and CDR2 (germline): SEHNR, FQNEAQ (reference sequence). The V gene end was trimmed by 5 bases and the J gene end by 4 bases; junction bases not matched to a gene: 9. The CDR3 coding sequence is TGTGCCAGCAGCCCTATAGCGGGAGTAAGGTACAATGAGCAGTTCTTC. It translates to CASSPIAGVRYNEQFF.

V usage is TRBV6-5 and J usage is TRBJ2-1; D possibly uses TRBD1 or TRBD2 (6 bases each). Per the germline V gene, CDR1 is MNHEY and CDR2 is SVGAGI. V was cut by 8 bases and J by 2 bases, with 13 bases left in between. The CDR3 consists of 14 residues. CDR3 region: CASRPGAAYNEQFF. CDR3 bases: TGTGCCAGCCGACCGGGGGCCGCCTACAATGAGCAGTTCTTC.

The rearrangement links TRBV7-9 to TRBJ1-2, with 8 bases that match TRBD1. V trimming: 0 bases; J trimming: 4 bases; junction bases outside the gene matches: 1. Looked up from germline, CDR1 is SEHNR and CDR2 is FQNEAQ (reference sequence). This CDR3 region has 14 residues. CDR3 residues: CASSLAGQVYGYTF. Here the CDR3 DNA reads TGTGCCAGCAGCTTAGCGGGACAGGTCTATGGCTACACCTTC.

This chain connects TRBV5-4 to TRBJ2-7, with TRBD2 identical over 10 bases. Germline CDR1 and CDR2: SGHNT and YYREEE (reference sequence). The CDR3 contains 15 residues. The junction had 8 bases not matched to a gene; V was cut back by 5 bases and J by 3 bases. Written as DNA, the CDR3 is TGTGCCAGCAGAGCTGGGCTAGCGGGAGACTACGAGCAGTACTTC. It specifies CASRAGLAGDYEQYF.

V is TRBV11-2 and J is TRBJ2-7, with D hard to call. V was trimmed by 4 bases and J by 3 bases, leaving 16 bases between them. This CDR3 is built from 15 residues. Per the germline V gene, CDR1 is SGHAT and CDR2 is FQNNGV. The CDR3 region is CASSSYISGNYEQYF. For the CDR3, the DNA is TGTGCCAGCAGCTCCTACATCTCGGGTAACTACGAGCAGTACTTC. Full variable domain (missing parts from reference TRBV11-2 and TRBJ2-7): EAGVAQSPRYKIIEKRQSVAFWCNPISGHATLYWYQQILGQGPKLLIQFQNNGVVDDSQLPKDRFSAERLKGVDSTLKIQPAKLEDSAVYLCASSSYISGNYEQYFGPGTRLTVT.

The chain links TRBV9 to TRBJ1-3; no clear D gene. CDR1 is SGDLS, CDR2 YYNGEE, per germline. This CDR3 comprises 15 residues. V was pared by 4 bases and J by 9 bases, with 20 bases between. The CDR3 bases are TGTGCCAGCAGCCACGAGGTCGGCGGTGGTACCACCATATATTTT. Translation: CASSHEVGGGTTIYF.

This chain joins TRBV1 and TRBJ1-2. TRBV1 is recorded as a pseudogene. CDR3 length: 16 residues. CDR3 amino acids: CTSSVLGVRKTYGYTF. Here the CDR3 DNA reads TGCACCAGCAGTGTCCTGGGTGTGCGAAAGACCTATGGCTACACCTTC.

V is TRBV6-6 and J is TRBJ2-2; 11 bases are shared with TRBD1. The CDR3 extends over 15 amino acids. The germline V gene has CDR1 MNHNY and CDR2 SVGAGI (reference sequence). Trimming cost V 8 bases and J 5 bases; bases outside gene matches: 7. In DNA, the CDR3 is TGTGCCAGCGGTCCGGGACAGGGGGTAACCGGGGAGCTGTTTTTT. This sequence encodes CASGPGQGVTGELFF.